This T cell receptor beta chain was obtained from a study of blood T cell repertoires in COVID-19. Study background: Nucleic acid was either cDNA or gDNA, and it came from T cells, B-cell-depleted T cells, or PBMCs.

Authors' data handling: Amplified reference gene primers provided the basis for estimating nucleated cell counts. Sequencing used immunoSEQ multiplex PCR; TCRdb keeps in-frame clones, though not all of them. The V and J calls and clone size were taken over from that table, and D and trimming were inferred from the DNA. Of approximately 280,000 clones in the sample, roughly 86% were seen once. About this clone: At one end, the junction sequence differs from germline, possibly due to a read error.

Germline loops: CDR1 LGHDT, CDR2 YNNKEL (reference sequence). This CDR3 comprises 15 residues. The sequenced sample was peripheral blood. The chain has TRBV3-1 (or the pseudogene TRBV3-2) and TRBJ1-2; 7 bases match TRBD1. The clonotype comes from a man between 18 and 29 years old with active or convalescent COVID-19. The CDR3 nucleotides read TGTGCCAGCAGCCAAGATGAGGGCCTTGGTAGGGACAGCCTCTTC. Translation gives CASSQDEGLGRDSLF.